The clone carrying this T cell receptor (beta chain) was counted once. Original handling: Counts of nucleated cells, estimated from reference gene primer amplification, were obtained. This table comes from immunoSEQ multiplex PCR, and its TCRdb copy is limited to in-frame clones, with some not included. That table furnishes V, J and clone size, whereas the DNA furnished D and trimming. The profile shows over 250,000 clones, about 88% of them singletons. From germline, CDR1 is MGHRA and CDR2 YSYEKL. The length of the CDR3 is 15 residues. V was clipped by 4 bases and J by 6 bases, with 16 bases between them. The entry originates in a study of blood T cell repertoires in COVID-19. At the level of the study: Acute and convalescent COVID-19 specimens originated in the United States, Italy and Spain. Sources were T cells, B-cell-depleted T cells, or PBMCs; the material itself was cDNA or gDNA.

The genes are TRBV4-1 and TRBJ1-5; a possible D gene is TRBD1 (5 bases). The receptor's source is a woman between 55 and 75 years old with acute or convalescent COVID-19. Sequencing was done on a sample of peripheral blood. The CDR3 is CASSLLPGGGQPQHF. The CDR3 nucleotides read TGCGCCAGCAGCCTCCTCCCGGGGGGGGGTCAGCCCCAGCATTTT.